This is a list of T cell receptor beta chains from one sample in a study of lung T cells in sarcoidosis with Löfgren's syndrome. In TCRdb, the reads were re-called with MiXCR into one record per CDR3 protein. Among 2,500 to 3,500 distinct CDR3 sequences listed, under 20% were seen once. Input material: CD4+ T cells from bronchoalveolar lavage. These receptors originate from a human donor with sarcoidosis (Löfgren's syndrome or another form), or a control subject (not recorded which). CDR3s include the opening cysteine and the closing phenylalanine or tryptophan. The D gene is left open where the match is weak. Expanded clones get a size class; other rows say once, few or many, or leave the size out.

TRBV27	TRBJ1-2	TRBD1	medium-sized	CASSSPSGGNYGYTF	TGTGCCAGCAGTTCACCCTCAGGGGGAAACTATGGCTACACCTTC
TRBV27	TRBJ1-1	TRBD1	large	CASSLGWDRAEAFF	TGTGCCAGCAGTTTGGGTTGGGACAGGGCTGAAGCTTTCTTT
TRBV6-1	TRBJ1-2	TRBD1	-	CASTNRGRSYGYTF	TGTGCCAGCACTAACAGGGGGCGAAGCTATGGCTACACCTTC
TRBV11-3	TRBJ2-5	-	medium-sized	CASSLYRGTIKETQYF	TGTGCCAGCAGCTTATACAGGGGGACTATAAAGGAGACCCAGTACTTC
TRBV5-1	TRBJ1-2	TRBD1	medium-sized	CASSPTGDYGYTF	TGCGCCAGCAGCCCGACAGGGGACTATGGCTACACCTTC
TRBV12-3/TRBV12-4	TRBJ1-5	-	large	CASSLLHGNQPQHF	TGTGCCAGCAGCCTTTTACACGGCAATCAGCCCCAGCATTTT
TRBV19	TRBJ1-5	-	large	CASSIADSQPQHF	TGTGCCAGTAGTATAGCTGACTCACAGCCCCAGCATTTT
TRBV5-1	TRBJ1-1	-	medium-sized	CASSLEWGMNTEAFF	TGCGCCAGCAGCTTGGAATGGGGAATGAACACTGAAGCTTTCTTT
TRBV12-3/TRBV12-4	TRBJ1-5	TRBD1	medium-sized	CASNSGQGWNQPQHF	TGTGCCAGCAACTCGGGACAGGGGTGGAATCAGCCCCAGCATTTT
TRBV7-3	TRBJ1-1	-	large	CASSLQGSNTEAFF	TGTGCCAGCAGCTTACAGGGGTCAAACACTGAAGCTTTCTTT
TRBV5-1	TRBJ2-5	TRBD1	few	CASSLQLQGSRQTQYF	TGCGCCAGCAGCTTGCAACTACAGGGGAGTAGGCAGACCCAGTACTTC
TRBV6-6	TRBJ2-5	-	medium-sized	CASSYPTGFLQTQYF	TGTGCCAGCAGTTACCCGACTGGGTTTTTACAGACCCAGTACTTC
TRBV7-2	TRBJ1-3	-	medium-sized	CASSFLPGTQGNTIYF	TGTGCCAGCAGCTTTCTTCCCGGGACGCAAGGAAACACCATATATTTT
TRBV11-2	TRBJ2-2	-	medium-sized	CASSYYRTGELFF	TGTGCCAGCAGCTATTACCGGACCGGGGAGCTGTTTTTT
TRBV20-1	TRBJ2-1	-	medium-sized	CSAKTARGEQFF	TGCAGTGCTAAAACGGCTAGGGGTGAGCAGTTCTTC
TRBV11-2	TRBJ1-3	-	medium-sized	CASSPLGSWGNTIYF	TGTGCCAGCAGCCCGCTGGGCAGTTGGGGCAACACCATATATTTT
TRBV5-1	TRBJ2-3	TRBD2	medium-sized	CASSLAELADTDTQYF	TGCGCCAGCAGCTTGGCAGAGCTAGCGGACACAGATACGCAGTATTTT
TRBV7-3	TRBJ2-1	-	-	CASSSTTGNEQFF	TGTGCCAGCAGCTCAACTACAGGGAATGAGCAGTTCTTC
TRBV6-6	TRBJ1-3	-	medium-sized	CASSYFPVGNTIYF	TGTGCCAGCAGTTACTTTCCCGTCGGAAACACCATATATTTT
TRBV4-1	TRBJ2-3	-	medium-sized	CASSQDRASSTDTQYF	TGCGCCAGCAGCCAAGATCGAGCATCTAGCACAGATACGCAGTATTTT
TRBV12-3/TRBV12-4	TRBJ2-7	TRBD1	-	CASRPTGSGEQYF	TGTGCCAGCAGGCCGACAGGGTCGGGGGAGCAGTACTTC
TRBV11-3	TRBJ1-4	-	medium-sized	CASSDRFNEKLFF	TGTGCCAGCTCCGACAGGTTTAATGAAAAACTGTTTTTT
TRBV6-1	TRBJ2-7	-	medium-sized	CASSFLQGRSSYEQYF	TGTGCCAGCAGTTTCCTTCAGGGGCGTAGCTCCTACGAGCAGTACTTC
TRBV5-1	TRBJ2-2	-	many	CASRGGSGYTGELFF	TGCGCCAGCAGAGGAGGTAGCGGATACACCGGGGAGCTGTTTTTT
TRBV3-1	TRBJ2-2	TRBD1	medium-sized	CASARGLNGELFF	TGTGCCAGCGCCAGGGGGCTCAACGGGGAGCTGTTTTTT
TRBV27	TRBJ2-1	TRBD1	many	CASSLSGTGVIEQFF	TGTGCCAGCAGTTTATCGGGGACAGGGGTTATTGAGCAGTTCTTC
TRBV5-1	TRBJ1-1	-	-	CASGLRGRNTEAFF	TGCGCCAGCGGGCTCCGGGGCAGGAACACTGAAGCTTTCTTT
TRBV12-3/TRBV12-4	TRBJ1-2	-	many	CASSFSRYGYTF	TGTGCCAGCAGTTTTTCGAGGTATGGCTACACCTTC
TRBV5-1	TRBJ2-3	-	medium-sized	CASSLETDTQYF	TGCGCCAGCAGCTTGGAGACAGATACGCAGTATTTT
TRBV12-3/TRBV12-4	TRBJ1-1	TRBD1	few	CASSVTGGGNTEAFF	TGTGCCAGCAGTGTGACAGGGGGCGGGAACACTGAAGCTTTCTTT
TRBV7-6	TRBJ2-5	-	many	CASSLTAPPQETQYF	TGTGCCAGCAGCTTAACGGCCCCCCCCCAAGAGACCCAGTACTTC
TRBV10-3	TRBJ1-5	TRBD1	medium-sized	CAISGDRGQPQHF	TGTGCCATCAGTGGGGACAGGGGGCAGCCCCAGCATTTT